Each of the 2 T cell receptor beta chains below was sequenced from the same sample in a study of T-cell reconstitution after alpha-beta-depleted transplantation in children (dated by TCRdb to the mid-2010s). Receptors were amplified or captured by PCR. The data were produced on an Illumina HiSeq 2500. To normalize quantification of the TCRbeta repertoire, the TCR libraries were built with molecular barcoding that relied on unique molecular identifiers. The raw public reads went through TCRdb reprocessing: fastp at Q25, MiXCR clone calling, in-frame beta chains kept. Every distinct CDR3 protein forms one entry, paired with its most common genes and DNA. Across this sample there are approximately 510,000 distinct CDR3 sequences, with about 16% seen only once. The ten largest clones add up to 3.3% of the sample. The sequenced sample was PBMCs from the stem cell graft donor, obtained from the stem cell graft. Receptors were obtained from a human donor who donated a stem cell graft to a child with acute lymphoblastic leukemia.

Only a few counts were recorded for this clonotype. The chain has TRBV19 and TRBJ2-2, with 8 bases that match TRBD2. V lost 3 bases, J lost 2 bases, and 5 bases stayed unmatched. The CDR3 runs to 16 residues. Germline lookup yields CDR1 LNHDA and CDR2 SQIVND (reference sequence). The CDR3 reads CASSIGTRYNTGELFF. CDR3 nucleotide sequence: TGTGCCAGTAGTATCGGGACTAGATATAACACCGGGGAGCTGTTTTTT.

This clonotype was seen repeatedly, ten times or more. The gene calls are TRBV7-9 and TRBJ2-7, with a tentative D call TRBD2 (6 bases). The CDR3 is 15 residues long. Germline CDR1 is SEHNR and CDR2 is FQNEAQ (reference sequence). Trimming left V 5 bases short and J 6 bases short, with 20 bases between. CDR3 nucleotide sequence: TGTGCCAGCAGCACGCCGGGGACGGGAGTAGGCGAGCAGTACTTC. This encodes CASSTPGTGVGEQYF.